These 9 T cell receptor beta chains share one sample of origin, sequenced in a study of shared T cell receptors in the human thymus. This table comes from immunoSEQ multiplex PCR, and its TCRdb copy is limited to in-frame clones, with some not included. The sample records hundreds of thousands of clones, around 78% being singletons. The data also belong to a second study, concerning human thymus T cells.

The sequenced material came from thymocytes. The receptor source for this set is a boy younger than two with a congenital heart defect.

This clone was found a few times. The V call is TRBV30, the J call TRBJ2-6; possible D gene TRBD1, 5 bases. Deletions cut 2 bases from V and 0 bases from J, with 14 bases between. This CDR3 comprises 17 residues. Germline CDR1 GTSNPN, CDR2 SVGIG (reference sequence). The CDR3 spells CAWSRGRGTSGANVLTF. The CDR3 bases are TGTGCCTGGAGTCGAGGTAGGGGAACCTCTGGGGCCAACGTCCTGACTTTC.

The J gene is TRBJ2-1, the V gene TRBV5-6, with TRBD2 identical over 14 bases. The trim removed 4 bases at V and 6 bases at J, leaving 9 bases unmatched. This CDR3 contains 17 residues. The germline V gene has CDR1 SGHDT and CDR2 YYEEEE. DNA of the CDR3: TGTGCCAGCAGCAAAGGGACTAGCGGGAGCCTGATCAATGAGCAGTTCTTC. It is translated as CASSKGTSGSLINEQFF.

This chain connects TRBV6-1 to TRBJ1-2, with D possibly matching TRBD1 (5 bases). The CDR3 length is 15 residues. The V gene lost 0 bases and the J gene lost 0 bases, with 8 bases spanning the gap. Germline CDR1 MNHNS, CDR2 SASEGT. CDR3 sequence (DNA): TGTGCCAGCAGTGAAGCGGGGCGAGCTAACTATGGCTACACCTTC. Its translation is CASSEAGRANYGYTF.

The chain has TRBV6-6 and TRBJ2-1; 12 nucleotides align to TRBD2. This CDR3 comprises 16 residues. Germline CDR1 MNHNY, CDR2 SVGAGI (reference sequence). After removal of 6 bases from V and 4 bases from J, the junction contained 7 bases not matched to a gene. The CDR3 region is CASRGLAGSAYNEQFF. The CDR3 coding sequence is TGTGCCAGCAGGGGACTAGCGGGCTCGGCTTACAATGAGCAGTTCTTC.

The chain joins TRBV6-1 to TRBJ2-7; possible D gene TRBD1, 6 bases. The CDR3 has 14 amino acids. CDR1 is MNHNS, CDR2 SASEGT, per germline. Trimming cost V 10 bases and J 3 bases, with 19 bases left between them. The CDR3 bases are TGTGCCATTCCCACCCCGGACAGAAACTACGAGCAGTACTTC. Residues: CAIPTPDRNYEQYF.

V usage is TRBV30 and J usage is TRBJ1-3; weak D call: TRBD1 (5 bases). This CDR3 contains 19 residues. Germline lookup yields CDR1 GTSNPN and CDR2 SVGIG (reference sequence). V was clipped by 3 bases and J by 2 bases, with 26 bases between them. CDR3 protein: CAWSGGTLNGIPPGNTIYF. The DNA of the CDR3 is TGTGCCTGGAGCGGGGGTACACTCAACGGGATTCCCCCTGGAAACACCATATATTTT.

The sample holds one count of this clone. The V and J genes are TRBV15 and TRBJ2-1; 9 bases align to TRBD2. Germline CDR1 is LNHNV and CDR2 is YYDKDF (reference sequence). The ends lost 5 bases at V and 5 bases at J; junction bases unmatched: 7. The CDR3 runs to 15 residues. The DNA for the CDR3 is TGTGCCACCAGCGGAGTAGCGGGAGACCACAATGAGCAGTTCTTC. This sequence encodes CATSGVAGDHNEQFF.

J is TRBJ2-1 and V is TRBV19, with TRBD2 matching over 7 bases. V lost 8 bases to trimming and J lost 2 bases; unmatched junction nucleotides: 15. This CDR3 contains 17 residues. Germline V CDR1 and CDR2: LNHDA, SQIVND (reference sequence). CDR3 region: CASGGVARANAYNEQFF. The CDR3 DNA is TGTGCCAGTGGGGGGGTCGCGCGGGCCAACGCCTACAATGAGCAGTTCTTC.

The chain is built from TRBV1 and TRBJ1-1; the table's D call TRBD1 went unverified against the DNA. TRBV1 is annotated as a pseudogene. The CDR3 runs to 19 residues. This CDR3 is CTSKNLSLTATGVNTEAFF. In DNA form, the CDR3 reads TGCACCAGCAAAAACCTCTCGCTAACGGCAACAGGCGTGAACACTGAAGCTTTCTTT.